These 3 T cell receptor beta chains share one sample of origin, sequenced in a study of T cell repertoires in cytomegalovirus infection. TCRdb recomputed calls from the reads with MiXCR, one row per CDR3 protein. The data contain approximately 500,000 distinct CDR3 sequences, more than 15% of them singletons. Sequencing was carried out using CD8+ T cells from PBMCs. These receptor sequences come from a human donor in good health (CMV status not recorded). Some clones in this sample may be carry-over from other donors' samples.

Only a few counts were recorded for this clonotype. This rearrangement joins TRBV2 to TRBJ1-2; D unclear. Germline V gene data show CDR1 as SNHLY and CDR2 as FYNNEI. The V end lost 6 bases, the J end lost 3 bases, and 14 bases lay between the germline ends. CDR3 length: 14 amino acids. CDR3 sequence reads: CASRVGVGDYGYTF. For the CDR3, the DNA is TGTGCCAGCAGGGTGGGCGTTGGGGACTATGGCTACACCTTC.

This rearrangement joins TRBV23-1 to TRBJ2-5, with D tentatively TRBD1 (5 bases). TRBV23-1 falls under the ORF class, with uncertain function. V lost 2 bases and J 7 bases, leaving 23 bases between the germline ends. This CDR3 spans 17 amino acids. The chain's CDR3 is CASSQTPRQSLQGTQYF. The CDR3 nucleotides read TGCGCCAGCAGTCAAACCCCCCGCCAGAGCCTCCAGGGGACCCAGTACTTC.

CDR3 coding DNA: TGTGCCAGCAGCTTCTTCCTGCAGCGGGAGGAATCCTACGAGCAGTACTTC. Protein: CASSFFLQREESYEQYF. The chain links TRBV5-4 to TRBJ2-7, with 9 bases that match TRBD2. The CDR3 has 17 residues. Germline lookup yields CDR1 SGHNT and CDR2 YYREEE (reference sequence). With V trimmed by 2 bases and J by 1 base, 10 bases remained unmatched.